The clone carrying this TCR beta chain occurred once. Antigen: not known. The sample comes from a study of post-analysis software for immune sequencing data. General study findings and limits: The study found TRBV5-6, TRBV5-1 and TRBV20-1 among a few TRBV segments more frequent in patients than controls.

The CDR3 runs 14 residues. Germline lookup yields CDR1 MNHEY and CDR2 SVGAGI. Sequencing libraries made from TCR beta cDNA carried unique molecular identifiers. TCRdb re-analysed the PCR reads in MiXCR, keeping a single row per CDR3 protein. The data contain hundreds of thousands of distinct CDR3 sequences, approximately 60% of them singletons. The genes are TRBV6-5 and TRBJ2-4; no clear D. The assigned J gene may be wrong: the sequence end matches TRBJ2-5 better. The sequencing sample was made of blood. The clonotype was recovered from a girl aged 2 to 9 with multiple sclerosis. CDR3 bases: TGTGCCAGCAGTTTCCGACGGCTATCCGAGACCCAGTACTTC. It is translated as CASSFRRLSETQYF.